This T cell receptor beta chain was captured in a study of control samples from healthy donors and cancer patients (dated by TCRdb to 2020 to 2022). Germline trimming: 6 bases from V, 8 bases from J; junction bases outside gene matches: 4. As encoded in the germline V gene (reference sequence), CDR1 is SEHNR while CDR2 is FQNEAQ. The CDR3 goes from the cysteine to the phenylalanine over 12 residues. Here the CDR3 DNA is all that survives: 36 bases in frame from base 1. The receptor library was made with the immunoSEQ multiplex PCR assay. Imported from immuneACCESS, the table was reduced by TCRdb to in-frame sequences with V and J called. These copies leave out some clones; in studies compared against another copy, an unresolved V gene accounts for under half, and the cause of the remainder is not known. The sample table contains tens of thousands of clones; only one count was recorded for 84% of them. 2.9% of the sample comes from the top ten.

This clone was seen just once. The specificity of this receptor is unknown. No base-level quality is on record; no much larger clone is a single base apart. The TCR sequence derives from a woman between 45 and 65 years old with lung cancer. The chain employs TRBV7-9 and TRBJ2-1; TRBD2 lines up with 7 middle nucleotides. Material: PBMCs. The CDR3 in this case is CASSYAGDEQFF. The DNA is TGTGCCAGCAGTTACGCGGGGGATGAGCAGTTCTTC.